This T cell receptor (beta chain) was captured by sequencing in a study of OX40 agonist ivuxolimab in advanced cancers. Findings and limits, study-wide: CD4+ T cells averaged fewer expanded clones than CD8+ T cells.

Using immunoSEQ multiplex PCR, the repertoire was profiled, and TCRdb retains in-frame clones only, with some absent. Altogether about 72,000 clones are present, about 91% being singletons, with the ten largest covering 10% to 12%. The CDR3 totals 14 residues. V lost 8 bases to trimming and J lost 6 bases, with 17 bases between them. Germline V gene sequence: CDR1 SNHLY, CDR2 FYNNEI. A note on this clone: The antigen is not known.

The sample was CD4+ or CD8+ T cells sorted from blood, taken in a trial of the OX40 agonist ivuxolimab. The gene calls are TRBV2 and TRBJ1-5; TRBD1 might be the D (5 bases). This TCR was sampled from an adult with an advanced solid tumor such as melanoma, head and neck, liver or kidney cancer. The CDR3 region is CASHRDPSGQPQHF. The CDR3 DNA follows: TGTGCCAGCCACCGGGACCCTAGCGGTCAGCCCCAGCATTTT.